This entry is about one T cell receptor (beta chain). In the authors' methods: The assay estimated nucleated cells by amplifying reference gene primers. TCRdb's copy holds only in-frame clones and misses some; the assay was immunoSEQ multiplex PCR. The D gene and trimming were derived from the DNA, and the V and J assignments and clone size from that table. The sample consists of 140,000 or so clones, approximately 90% of them appearing once. This CDR3 region has 14 residues. Deletions cut 3 bases from V and 0 bases from J, with 8 bases between. Germline CDR1 and CDR2: MNHEY and SVGAGI. The sample belongs to a study of blood T cell repertoires in COVID-19. Study context: There were acute and convalescent COVID-19 samples, and they came from the United States, Italy and Spain. T cells, B-cell-depleted T cells, or PBMCs provided the cDNA or gDNA that served as material.

This TCR was sampled from a woman of 80 years or more with acute or convalescent COVID-19. J is TRBJ1-1 and V is TRBV6-5; D gene uncertain. Source material: peripheral blood. The CDR3 DNA follows: TGTGCCAGCAGTTATCGGGGTTTGAACACTGAAGCTTTCTTT. Translating it yields CASSYRGLNTEAFF.